The 22 T cell receptor beta chains below come from one sample, sequenced in a study of shared clonotypes between healthy human individuals. Measured with immunoSEQ multiplex PCR; TCRdb has only the in-frame clones, and not every one. The data show 2 million to 3 million clones, roughly 92% seen once. Sequencing was performed on naive CD4+ T cells sorted from blood. The sample's subset: CD45RA+ positively selected. The receptors were gathered from a man between 18 and 35 years old in good health.

This clone came up once. Different DNA sequences within this sample yield the same CDR3. The chain is built from TRBV25-1 and TRBJ1-2; 8 positions match TRBD1. Germline V gene data show CDR1 as MGHDK and CDR2 as SYGVNS. This CDR3 comprises 14 residues. Germline trimming cut 6 bases from V and 2 bases from J; bases unmatched to any gene: 5. The CDR3 is CASSAGTGNYGYTF. CDR3 in DNA: TGTGCCAGCAGCGCCGGGACAGGAAACTATGGCTACACCTTC.

Worth noting for this clone: Other nucleotide sequences from this sample produce the same CDR3. The V call is TRBV10-3, the J call TRBJ2-1, with 10 bases matching TRBD2. The V gene end was trimmed by 8 bases and the J gene end by 0 bases; junction bases not matched to a gene: 1. The CDR3 covers 14 residues. Germline-derived CDR1 and CDR2 are ENHRY and SYGVKD. CDR3: CAISSGSSYNEQFF. CDR3 nucleotides: TGTGCCATCTCTAGCGGGAGCTCCTACAATGAGCAGTTCTTC.

V and J are TRBV6-5 and TRBJ1-6; TRBD1 matches 7 bases. There are 15 residues in the CDR3. CDR1 is MNHEY, CDR2 SVGAGI, per germline. J lost 4 bases, V lost 6 bases, and 6 bases had no gene match. The CDR3 DNA follows: TGTGCCAGCAGCAGACAGGGAAATTATAATTCACCCCTCCACTTT. Encoded protein: CASSRQGNYNSPLHF.

The V gene is TRBV5-5, the J gene TRBJ2-2, with D possibly TRBD1 on 6 matching bases. The CDR3 is made up of 16 amino acids. Trimming cost V 3 bases and J 0 bases, with 12 bases left between them. CDR1 is SGHKS and CDR2 is YYEKEE in the germline V gene (reference sequence). Written as DNA, the CDR3 is TGTGCCAGCAGCTCCAGGGGACCCGCGAACACCGGGGAGCTGTTTTTT. Encoded protein: CASSSRGPANTGELFF.

V gene TRBV2 combines with J gene TRBJ2-4; tentatively, D is TRBD2 (6 bases). The CDR3 runs to 13 residues. The ends were cut back, 7 bases at V and 6 bases at J, with 13 bases in the middle. Germline V CDR1 and CDR2: SNHLY, FYNNEI. CDR3 region: CASMGTAGNIQYF. In nucleotides, the CDR3 is TGTGCCAGCATGGGGACTGCCGGAAACATTCAGTACTTC.

The chain employs TRBV7-2 and TRBJ2-7, with TRBD2 identical over 8 bases. CDR3 length equals 16 residues. Per the germline V gene, CDR1 is SGHTA and CDR2 is FQGNSA. The junction had 11 bases not matched to a gene; V was cut back by 7 bases and J by 0 bases. This chain's CDR3 is CASTLRALAGSYEQYF. The CDR3 DNA is TGTGCCAGCACCCTACGGGCCCTAGCGGGCTCCTACGAGCAGTACTTC. Together with reference TRBV7-2 and TRBJ2-7, the CDR3 gives the full variable domain: GAGVSQSPSNKVTEKGKDVELRCDPISGHTALYWYRQSLGQGLEFLIYFQGNSAPDKSGLPSDRFSAERTGGSVSTLTIQRTQQEDSAVYLCASTLRALAGSYEQYFGPGTRLTVT.

As concerns this clone: The same CDR3 is also encoded by other DNA sequences in this sample. The rearrangement joins TRBV7-2 to TRBJ2-2; D is uncertain. Deletions cut 1 base from V and 1 base from J, with 4 bases between. Germline values: CDR1 SGHTA, CDR2 FQGNSA. CDR3 length: 14 amino acids. The chain's CDR3 is CASSLDLNTGELFF. The CDR3 DNA sequence: TGTGCCAGCAGCTTAGACTTGAACACCGGGGAGCTGTTTTTT.

The V gene is TRBV28, the J gene TRBJ2-7; TRBD1 aligns across 10 bases. Germline V gene data show CDR1 as MDHEN and CDR2 as SYDVKM. V gave up 5 bases and J gave up 5 bases; unmatched junction bases: 6. The CDR3 is 14 amino acids. CDR3 DNA: TGTGCCAGCAGTACGGCCGGGACAGGGGACGAGCAGTACTTC. This sequence encodes CASSTAGTGDEQYF.

This sequence joins TRBV19 and TRBJ1-5, with 11 positions matching TRBD1. V shed 4 bases, J shed 4 bases, and the junction held 3 bases outside the gene matches. Germline CDR1 LNHDA, CDR2 SQIVND (reference sequence). CDR3 length equals 15 residues. The CDR3 loop is CASSRGQGGNQPQHF. For the CDR3, the DNA is TGTGCCAGTAGTAGGGGACAGGGGGGAAATCAGCCCCAGCATTTT.

V usage is TRBV9 and J usage is TRBJ2-2; D call uncertain. CDR3 length: 15 amino acids. Trimming took off 0 bases at V and 8 bases at J, with 14 bases between the two ends. Germline lookup yields CDR1 SGDLS and CDR2 YYNGEE. This CDR3 is CASSVEGSQPGELFF. The CDR3 DNA is TGTGCCAGCAGCGTAGAGGGCAGCCAACCAGGGGAGCTGTTTTTT.

The V and J genes are TRBV6-6 and TRBJ2-3, with 10 bases that match TRBD1. This CDR3 is 15 amino acids long. The V gene end was trimmed by 6 bases and the J gene end by 6 bases; junction bases not matched to a gene: 9. Germline CDR1 and CDR2: MNHNY and SVGAGI (reference sequence). The CDR3 bases are TGTGCCAGCAGAAAGGCGGGACAGGGGCGGGATACGCAGTATTTT. It is translated as CASRKAGQGRDTQYF.

V usage is TRBV11-2 and J usage is TRBJ2-3; 9 bases are a match to TRBD2. J was trimmed by 4 bases and V by 1 base; bases with no gene match: 12. Germline V gene sequence: CDR1 SGHAT, CDR2 FQNNGV. The CDR3 has 18 amino acids. Written as DNA, the CDR3 is TGTGCCAGCAGCTTAGGCCTACGGGGCGGGAGGGCCGCAGATACGCAGTATTTT. This gives the protein CASSLGLRGGRAADTQYF.

The CDR3 coding sequence is TGTGCCAGCAGCGGAGGACGGGGGCTAGAGACCCAGTACTTC. The encoded protein is CASSGGRGLETQYF. V usage is TRBV9 and J usage is TRBJ2-5; D possibly uses TRBD1 or TRBD2 (6 bases each). The CDR3 covers 14 residues. CDR1 SGDLS and CDR2 YYNGEE come from the germline V gene. V lost 3 bases and J 4 bases, leaving 13 bases between the germline ends.

The gene calls are TRBV2 and TRBJ1-5, with a weak D call TRBD1 (5 bases). The CDR3 is 15 amino acids. Per germline, CDR1 SNHLY and CDR2 FYNNEI. Trimming removed 0 bases from V and 6 bases from J, with 12 bases in between. The CDR3 DNA reads TGTGCCAGCAGTGAAGCGGCGGGGCAGATTCAGCCCCAGCATTTT. The encoded protein is CASSEAAGQIQPQHF. Full variable domain (missing parts from reference TRBV2 and TRBJ1-5): EPEVTQTPSHQVTQMGQEVILRCVPISNHLYFYWYRQILGQKVEFLVSFYNNEISEKSEIFDDQFSVERPDGSNFTLKIRSTKLEDSAMYFCASSEAAGQIQPQHFGDGTRLSIL.

The genes are TRBV5-1 and TRBJ2-5; 8 nucleotides line up with TRBD1. The CDR3 runs to 15 residues. V lost 5 bases to trimming and J lost 3 bases; unmatched junction nucleotides: 9. Germline values: CDR1 SGHRS, CDR2 YFSETQ. CDR3 nucleotides: TGCGCCAGCAGGGCAGAAGGGACAGGAAAAGAGACCCAGTACTTC. It translates to CASRAEGTGKETQYF.

V usage is TRBV2 and J usage is TRBJ1-2; D perhaps matches TRBD1 (6 bases). CDR1 is SNHLY, CDR2 FYNNEI, per germline. The CDR3 contains 12 residues. V shed 5 bases and J shed 8 bases, with 12 bases lying between them. For the CDR3, the DNA is TGTGCCAGCAGTACAGGGCCCCTCGGCTACACCTTC. Its translation: CASSTGPLGYTF.

This clone has only a few counts. The same CDR3 arises from other DNA sequences in this sample as well. This chain joins TRBV10-3 and TRBJ1-1; maybe TRBD1 (5 bases). Looked up from germline, CDR1 is ENHRY and CDR2 is SYGVKD. CDR3 size: 16 residues. The ends were cut back, 0 bases at V and 0 bases at J, with 11 bases in the middle. The CDR3 sequence: CAISESGAGLNTEAFF. The CDR3 region has the DNA TGTGCCATCAGTGAGTCAGGGGCAGGCCTGAACACTGAAGCTTTCTTT.

This chain links TRBV5-1 with TRBJ1-6; no clear D gene. The germline V gene has CDR1 SGHRS and CDR2 YFSETQ. This CDR3 spans 17 amino acids. V lost 0 bases, J lost 0 bases, and 10 bases lay in between. CDR3 sequence (DNA): TGCGCCAGCAGCTTGGGGGGATCAAGCTCCTATAATTCACCCCTCCACTTT. Protein sequence: CASSLGGSSSYNSPLHF.

The chain couples TRBV18 to TRBJ1-5; weak D call: TRBD1 (6 bases). There are 17 residues in the CDR3. Trimming left V 2 bases short and J 0 bases short, with 14 bases between. CDR1 KGHSH and CDR2 LQKENI come from the germline V gene. In DNA form, the CDR3 reads TGTGCCAGCTCACCAATGAGGGGGGGAGATAGCAATCAGCCCCAGCATTTT. This encodes CASSPMRGGDSNQPQHF.

Points on this clone: The sample holds other DNA sequences that translate to the same CDR3. In DNA, the CDR3 is TGTGCCAGCAGCTTAAGTGGGAATGAGCAGTTCTTC. Its translation is CASSLSGNEQFF. The genes are TRBV7-9 and TRBJ2-1; D is unclear. Germline lookup yields CDR1 SEHNR and CDR2 FQNEAQ (reference sequence). Trimming shortened V by 2 bases and J by 7 bases, and 6 bases separated the two germline ends. This CDR3 is built from 12 residues.

The gene calls are TRBV10-3 and TRBJ2-7; 12 bases map to TRBD2. The CDR3 loop spans 18 amino acids. Looked up from germline, CDR1 is ENHRY and CDR2 is SYGVKD. With V trimmed by 0 bases and J by 1 base, 7 bases remained unmatched. This CDR3 is CAISESETSGRPSYEQYF. CDR3 nucleotide sequence: TGTGCCATCAGTGAGTCCGAAACTAGCGGGAGGCCGTCCTACGAGCAGTACTTC.

This chain joins TRBV19 and TRBJ2-1; D perhaps matches TRBD2 (6 bases). The ends were cut back, 3 bases at V and 8 bases at J, with 17 bases in the middle. The germline gives CDR1 LNHDA, CDR2 SQIVND (reference sequence). CDR3 size: 15 residues. CDR3 loop: CASSMSVGGFDEQFF. CDR3 DNA sequence: TGTGCCAGTAGTATGTCCGTCGGGGGTTTCGATGAGCAGTTCTTC.